The 25 T cell receptor beta chains given below trace back to one sample, sequenced in a study of shared T cell receptors in the human thymus. Data came from immunoSEQ multiplex PCR; TCRdb stores just in-frame clones and leaves some out. The data show hundreds of thousands of clones, roughly 90% seen once. These same records also appear under a second study, on human thymus T cells.

Sample: thymocytes. All receptors derive from a boy under two years old with a congenital heart defect.

The chain joins TRBV9 to TRBJ2-4, with TRBD2 as a possible D gene (6 bases). V dropped 3 bases and J dropped 0 bases, with 13 bases sitting between them. Germline V gene lookup returns CDR1 SGDLS and CDR2 YYNGEE. The length of the CDR3 is 16 residues. CDR3 region: CASSARGVRAKNIQYF. The CDR3 nucleotides read TGTGCCAGCAGCGCGCGGGGAGTGAGAGCCAAAAACATTCAGTACTTC. Complete variable domain (other parts from reference TRBV9 and TRBJ2-4): DSGVTQTPKHLITATGQRVTLRCSPRSGDLSVYWYQQSLDQGLQFLIQYYNGEERAKGNILERFSAQQFPDLHSELNLSSLELGDSALYFCASSARGVRAKNIQYFGAGTRLSVL.

CDR3 sequence: CASSQDPSMANTGELFF. In nucleotides, the CDR3 is TGCGCCAGCAGCCAAGATCCTAGCATGGCAAACACCGGGGAGCTGTTTTTT. The chain has TRBV4-3 and TRBJ2-2, with TRBD2 as a possible D gene (5 bases). This CDR3 has 17 residues. Looked up from germline, CDR1 is LGHNA and CDR2 is YSLEER. Trimming took off 0 bases at V and 2 bases at J, with 13 bases between the two ends.

The chain has TRBV28 and TRBJ2-3; 9 positions agree with TRBD2. CDR3 size: 16 residues. The V segment lost 3 bases and the J segment 2 bases; nucleotides outside the gene matches: 6. From germline, CDR1 is MDHEN and CDR2 SYDVKM. The CDR3 loop is CASSLASGRITDTQYF. DNA for the CDR3: TGTGCCAGCAGTTTGGCCAGCGGGAGGATCACAGATACGCAGTATTTT.

The chain employs TRBV28 and TRBJ2-6; TRBD1 is a possible D gene (6 bases). V lost 7 bases and J 3 bases, leaving 28 bases between the germline ends. Per the germline V gene, CDR1 is MDHEN and CDR2 is SYDVKM. This CDR3 comprises 20 residues. CDR3 sequence (DNA): TGTGCCAGCAAGTTTATAGGTGGGACAAGGTACCTAAATGGGGCCAACGTCCTGACTTTC. Residues: CASKFIGGTRYLNGANVLTF. The entire variable domain, with the rest obtained from reference TRBV28 and TRBJ2-6, is as follows: DVKVTQSSRYLVKRTGEKVFLECVQDMDHENMFWYRQDPGLGLRLIYFSYDVKMKEKGDIPEGYSVSREKKERFSLILESASTNQTSMYLCASKFIGGTRYLNGANVLTFGAGSRLTVL.

The J gene is TRBJ2-7, the V gene TRBV4-3; 7 nucleotides align to TRBD2. The CDR3 has 15 amino acids. Looked up from germline, CDR1 is LGHNA and CDR2 is YSLEER. V dropped 0 bases and J dropped 2; count of bases not matched to a gene: 4. The chain's CDR3 is CASSQEAGRAYEQYF. In DNA form, the CDR3 reads TGCGCCAGCAGCCAAGAAGCGGGACGGGCCTACGAGCAGTACTTC.

The chain combines TRBV6-1 with TRBJ1-2, with TRBD1 matching 8 bases. The CDR3 is 13 amino acids. Trimming removed 7 bases from V and 7 bases from J; junction bases left unmatched: 8. Germline lookup yields CDR1 MNHNS and CDR2 SASEGT. The CDR3 sequence is CASTEQGVGGYTF. The CDR3 bases are TGTGCCAGCACCGAACAGGGGGTCGGTGGCTACACCTTC.

This clone occurred once. The CDR3, as DNA: TGTGCCAGCAGCTTAGAAACCGCGGGAGCAAGGGACGAGCAGTACTTC. Its translation is CASSLETAGARDEQYF. The gene calls are TRBV11-2 and TRBJ2-7, with 7 bases lining up with TRBD2. Germline loops: CDR1 SGHAT, CDR2 FQNNGV. This CDR3 contains 16 residues. The trim removed 0 bases at V and 5 bases at J, leaving 10 bases unmatched.

The chain joins TRBV28 to TRBJ2-7; 7 bases fit TRBD2. Unmatched junction bases numbered 14, after V lost 3 bases and J lost 0 bases. The CDR3 loop spans 18 amino acids. Looked up from germline, CDR1 is MDHEN and CDR2 is SYDVKM. CDR3 DNA sequence: TGTGCCAGCAGTTTGTCCCTTGGGAGGGGCTCTAGCTCCTACGAGCAGTACTTC. Translation: CASSLSLGRGSSSYEQYF. Looking up the rest from reference TRBV28 and TRBJ2-7 gives the full variable domain: DVKVTQSSRYLVKRTGEKVFLECVQDMDHENMFWYRQDPGLGLRLIYFSYDVKMKEKGDIPEGYSVSREKKERFSLILESASTNQTSMYLCASSLSLGRGSSSYEQYFGPGTRLTVT.

The CDR3 loop reads CASSPQGPDTEAFF. CDR3 DNA: TGTGCCAGCTCACCCCAGGGGCCGGACACTGAAGCTTTCTTT. The chain joins TRBV18 to TRBJ1-1, with D possibly TRBD1 on 6 matching bases. The CDR3 covers 14 residues. Germline CDR1 reads KGHSH; CDR2 reads LQKENI. V lost 3 bases, J lost 3 bases, and 11 bases lay in between.

The rearrangement links TRBV7-2 to TRBJ2-7; TRBD1 is a possible D gene (6 bases). The CDR3 length is 15 residues. Germline V CDR1 and CDR2: SGHTA, FQGNSA. The ends were cut back, 5 bases at V and 3 bases at J, with 17 bases in the middle. CDR3 sequence reads: CASSLWQGQDYEQYF. CDR3 bases: TGTGCCAGCAGCCTGTGGCAGGGGCAGGACTACGAGCAGTACTTC.

The chain has TRBV7-9 and TRBJ2-1; 8 nucleotides line up with TRBD2. Losses at the gene ends were 4 bases for V and 10 bases for J; bases not matched to a gene: 15. CDR1 SEHNR and CDR2 FQNEAQ come from the germline V gene (reference sequence). This CDR3 region has 16 residues. The CDR3 spells CASSSPGLEGRREQFF. The CDR3 DNA sequence: TGTGCCAGCAGCTCCCCGGGACTAGAGGGGCGGAGAGAGCAGTTCTTC.

This clone was picked up a small number of times. The chain is built from TRBV4-3 and TRBJ2-1, with D possibly TRBD2 on 6 matching bases. This CDR3 contains 15 residues. Trimming pared 3 bases from V and 5 bases from J, leaving 14 bases between. The germline CDR1 and CDR2 sequences are LGHNA and YSLEER. The DNA for the CDR3 is TGCGCCAGCAGCCAGGGAGGAGCGGAGCACAATGAGCAGTTCTTC. Translating it yields CASSQGGAEHNEQFF.

This clone came up a few times. V gene TRBV6-1 combines with J gene TRBJ2-7, with no clear D. V was shortened by 3 bases and J by 2 bases, with 11 bases between the two germline ends. The CDR3 consists of 14 residues. Per the germline V gene, CDR1 is MNHNS and CDR2 is SASEGT. CDR3 DNA sequence: TGTGCCAGCAGTGATTTTCAGGTTACCTACGAGCAGTACTTC. Translation gives CASSDFQVTYEQYF.

The V call is TRBV5-6, the J call TRBJ2-5; possible D gene TRBD1, 6 bases. The CDR3 runs 14 residues. Per germline, CDR1 SGHDT and CDR2 YYEEEE. Trimming stripped 5 bases from V and 5 bases from J, with 16 bases between. The CDR3: CASRCFRGGETQYF. In DNA, the CDR3 is TGTGCCAGCAGGTGTTTCAGGGGCGGGGAGACCCAGTACTTC.

The rearrangement links TRBV14 to TRBJ2-7; possible D gene TRBD1, 5 bases. Trimming took 0 bases from V and 1 from J, leaving 13 bases between them. The CDR3 loop spans 16 amino acids. Germline V gene lookup returns CDR1 SGHDN and CDR2 FVKESK. The CDR3 DNA follows: TGTGCCAGCAGCCAAGATCGGGCAGGGATATCCTACGAGCAGTACTTC. Translating it yields CASSQDRAGISYEQYF.

The chain recombines TRBV27 with TRBJ2-7; 9 bases are shared with TRBD1. CDR1 and CDR2 from the germline V gene are MNHEY and SMNVEV (reference sequence). The CDR3 covers 13 residues. The junction had 5 bases not matched to a gene; V was cut back by 8 bases and J by 3 bases. The CDR3 DNA sequence: TGTGCCAGCTGGGGACAGGGTAACTACGAGCAGTACTTC. It yields the protein CASWGQGNYEQYF.

This clone was picked up a small number of times. The V and J genes are TRBV11-3 and TRBJ1-1; 9 positions match TRBD1. This CDR3 spans 15 amino acids. J was trimmed by 2 bases and V by 5 bases; bases with no gene match: 6. The V gene's germline CDR1 is SGHNT and CDR2 YENEEA. The CDR3 spells CASSVRTGENTEAFF. The CDR3 coding sequence is TGTGCCAGCAGCGTCCGGACAGGGGAAAACACTGAAGCTTTCTTT.

The genes are TRBV4-3 and TRBJ2-3, with 14 bases aligning to TRBD2. The ends lost 2 bases at V and 1 base at J; junction bases unmatched: 5. This CDR3 contains 18 residues. Germline assignment: CDR1 LGHNA and CDR2 YSLEER. The CDR3 region has the DNA TGCGCCAGCAGCCAAAGGCCGGGACTAGCGGGAGGCACAGATACGCAGTATTTT. It yields the protein CASSQRPGLAGGTDTQYF.

The V call is TRBV4-3, the J call TRBJ2-3, with D possibly TRBD2 on 7 matching bases. Trimming took 1 base from V and 2 from J, leaving 16 bases between them. The CDR3 loop spans 17 amino acids. Per the germline V gene, CDR1 is LGHNA and CDR2 is YSLEER. CDR3 protein: CASSQGTEGGITDTQYF. The CDR3 DNA sequence: TGCGCCAGCAGCCAAGGCACGGAGGGGGGGATCACAGATACGCAGTATTTT.

V gene TRBV27 combines with J gene TRBJ1-1, with 8 nucleotides matching TRBD1. V shed 3 bases and J 5 bases; nucleotides not matched to a gene: 11. CDR1 and CDR2 from the germline V gene are MNHEY and SMNVEV (reference sequence). The CDR3 is 16 amino acids. CDR3 residues: CASSFTVDRVGTEAFF. CDR3 nucleotides: TGTGCCAGCAGTTTTACTGTGGACAGGGTGGGAACTGAAGCTTTCTTT.

This clone was found a few times. The V gene is TRBV6-6, the J gene TRBJ1-5; 8 bases match TRBD1. CDR3 size: 15 residues. The germline V gene encodes CDR1 MNHNY and CDR2 SVGAGI (reference sequence). J gave up 11 bases and V 6 bases, and 15 bases lay outside the gene matches. The CDR3 coding sequence is TGTGCCAGCAGGCAGGGGGCGAAGAATGGTTGTGCCCAGCATTTT. It encodes CASRQGAKNGCAQHF.

The V call is TRBV4-1, the J call TRBJ2-3; 15 nucleotides match TRBD2. This CDR3 spans 20 amino acids. Germline loops: CDR1 MGHRA, CDR2 YSYEKL. V lost 3 bases and J lost 2; bases outside the gene matches: 12. The CDR3 here is CASSHTSGTSGRHYTDTQYF. The DNA for the CDR3 is TGCGCCAGCAGCCACACCTCCGGGACTAGCGGGAGGCACTACACAGATACGCAGTATTTT.

V and J are TRBV27 and TRBJ2-7, with 7 bases aligning to TRBD2. The CDR3 contains 13 residues. The V gene end was trimmed by 3 bases and the J gene end by 3 bases; junction bases not matched to a gene: 2. Looked up from germline, CDR1 is MNHEY and CDR2 is SMNVEV (reference sequence). CDR3 in amino acids: CASSLASGYEQYF. The CDR3 bases are TGTGCCAGCAGTTTGGCTAGCGGCTACGAGCAGTACTTC.

The chain combines TRBV11-2 with TRBJ1-4; D remains unclear. The germline CDR1 and CDR2 sequences are SGHAT and FQNNGV. The CDR3 length is 13 residues. The V and J ends lost 1 base and 8 bases respectively, with 8 bases between them. The chain's CDR3 is CASSLVPGEKLFF. As DNA, the CDR3 is TGTGCCAGCAGCTTAGTCCCGGGAGAAAAACTGTTTTTT.

The chain has TRBV4-3 and TRBJ2-5; D unclear. The J call is in doubt because the DNA end fits TRBJ2-7 better. This CDR3 has 14 residues. Germline V gene lookup returns CDR1 LGHNA and CDR2 YSLEER. The CDR3 DNA reads TGCGCCAGCAGCCAGGCGGCGGTGACCTACGAGCAGTACTTC. The encoded protein is CASSQAAVTYEQYF.